The next 17 T cell receptor beta chains were all read from a single sample in a study of shared clonotypes between healthy human individuals. TCRdb's copy holds only in-frame clones and misses some; the assay was immunoSEQ multiplex PCR. The sample lists 1.4 million or so clones, around 98.5% occurring once. The specimen sequenced was naive CD4+ T cells sorted from blood. Regarding subset: CD45RA+ positively selected. The receptors shown here come from a man aged 25 to 40 in good health.

The J gene is TRBJ2-1, the V gene TRBV2; 8 bases map to TRBD2. Germline V gene sequence: CDR1 SNHLY, CDR2 FYNNEI. CDR3 size: 16 residues. V dropped 6 bases and J dropped 4; count of bases not matched to a gene: 11. CDR3 amino acids: CASSSAGTRGYNEQFF. The CDR3 nucleotides read TGTGCCAGCAGCTCCGCCGGGACTAGGGGTTACAATGAGCAGTTCTTC.

The rearrangement links TRBV13 to TRBJ2-1, with 10 bases matching TRBD1. CDR3 length equals 15 residues. V was pared by 5 bases and J by 8 bases, with 9 bases of the junction left unmatched. The V gene's germline CDR1 is PRHDT and CDR2 FYEKMQ (reference sequence). The CDR3 DNA reads as TGTGCCAGCAGCCCAAGGACAGGGGGGTACGATGAGCAGTTCTTC. Amino acids: CASSPRTGGYDEQFF. The full variable domain, rest sourced from reference TRBV13 and TRBJ2-1, is AAGVIQSPRHLIKEKRETATLKCYPIPRHDTVYWYQQGPGQDPQFLISFYEKMQSDKGSIPDRFSAQQFSDYHSELNMSSLELGDSALYFCASSPRTGGYDEQFFGPGTRLTVL.

This rearrangement joins TRBV4-1 to TRBJ2-1; a possible D gene is TRBD1 (5 bases). CDR1 MGHRA and CDR2 YSYEKL come from the germline V gene. The length of the CDR3 is 15 residues. Between the trimmed V and J ends, which lost 4 bases and 2 bases, there was a span of 12 bases. CDR3 DNA: TGCGCCAGCAGCCTCAGGGTTGAAGCCTACAATGAGCAGTTCTTC. Translated: CASSLRVEAYNEQFF.

The rearrangement links TRBV5-1 to TRBJ2-3; D is unresolved. The V end was cut by 0 bases, the J end by 0 bases, with 8 bases between. The CDR3 runs 15 residues. CDR1 SGHRS and CDR2 YFSETQ come from the germline V gene. The CDR3 here is CASSLAVSSTDTQYF. In DNA form, the CDR3 reads TGCGCCAGCAGCTTGGCTGTGTCTAGCACAGATACGCAGTATTTT.

In its sample, this clone was seen once. The rearrangement uses TRBV18 and TRBJ1-5; TRBD1 matches 8 bases. The CDR3 consists of 16 residues. Germline CDR1 and CDR2: KGHSH and LQKENI. J was trimmed by 0 bases and V by 4 bases; bases with no gene match: 5. The CDR3 region is CASSRKTGDSNQPQHF. The CDR3 bases are TGTGCCAGCTCACGGAAGACAGGGGATAGCAATCAGCCCCAGCATTTT.

The genes are TRBV10-1 and TRBJ2-1; D is possibly TRBD1 (6 bases). Trimming took 1 base from V and 8 from J, leaving 12 bases between them. Germline CDR1 and CDR2: WNHNN and SYGVQD (reference sequence). The CDR3 is 14 residues long. The CDR3 spells CASSEFRGMDEQFF. CDR3 DNA: TGCGCCAGCAGTGAGTTTAGGGGGATGGATGAGCAGTTCTTC.

The chain recombines TRBV2 with TRBJ2-7; maybe TRBD2 (6 bases). The V and J ends lost 5 bases and 4 bases respectively, with 12 bases between them. CDR1 and CDR2 (germline): SNHLY, FYNNEI. The CDR3 consists of 13 residues. Here the CDR3 reads CASSRDFGYEQYF. The CDR3 DNA reads TGTGCCAGCAGTCGGGACTTTGGATACGAGCAGTACTTC.

CDR3 sequence reads: CASSLVPQGAPNYGYTF. The CDR3 DNA reads TGTGCCAGCAGTCTAGTCCCCCAGGGGGCCCCAAACTATGGCTACACCTTC. This chain uses TRBV28 with TRBJ1-2; 8 bases are a match to TRBD1. The germline V gene has CDR1 MDHEN and CDR2 SYDVKM. V gave up 5 bases and J gave up 2 bases; unmatched junction bases: 13. CDR3 length: 17 amino acids.

The chain has TRBV5-1 and TRBJ2-7; D remains unclear. Germline CDR1 reads SGHRS; CDR2 reads YFSETQ. The CDR3 has 14 amino acids. The V gene lost 4 bases and the J gene lost 0 bases, with 11 bases spanning the gap. The CDR3 DNA sequence: TGCGCCAGCAGCGCGCTGACTCCCTCCTACGAGCAGTACTTC. Its translation is CASSALTPSYEQYF.

CDR3 in amino acids: CASSTPSDSPGYGYTF. The CDR3 DNA sequence: TGTGCCAGCAGTACCCCCTCTGATTCGCCTGGCTATGGCTACACCTTC. The chain recombines TRBV28 with TRBJ1-2, with D unclear. The CDR3 is made up of 16 amino acids. Per germline, CDR1 MDHEN and CDR2 SYDVKM. V shed 5 bases and J shed 4 bases, with 20 bases lying between them.

V gene TRBV20-1 combines with J gene TRBJ1-1; D is unclear. Germline V lookup: CDR1 DFQATT, CDR2 SNEGSKA (reference sequence). The V end lost 7 bases, the J end lost 0 bases, and 6 bases lay between the germline ends. The CDR3 contains 11 residues. For the CDR3, the DNA is TGCAGTGGGGAAATGAACACTGAAGCTTTCTTT. Encoded protein: CSGEMNTEAFF.

The rearrangement joins TRBV5-5 to TRBJ2-7; TRBD1 is a possible D gene (6 bases). V shed 2 bases and J shed 3 bases, with 12 bases lying between them. The germline V gene has CDR1 SGHKS and CDR2 YYEKEE (reference sequence). The length of the CDR3 is 14 residues. This chain's CDR3 is CASSFGQIGYEQYF. CDR3 DNA sequence: TGTGCCAGCAGCTTCGGACAGATAGGCTACGAGCAGTACTTC. The full variable domain, completed using reference TRBV5-5 and TRBJ2-7, is DAGVTQSPTHLIKTRGQQVTLRCSPISGHKSVSWYQQVLGQGPQFIFQYYEKEERGRGNFPDRFSARQFPNYSSELNVNALLLGDSALYLCASSFGQIGYEQYFGPGTRLTVT.

This clone was observed a handful of times. The chain links TRBV10-3 to TRBJ1-5, with 8 bases lining up with TRBD1. The CDR3 spans 14 residues. Germline CDR1 ENHRY, CDR2 SYGVKD. With 3 bases clipped from V and 7 bases from J, the junction kept 5 bases outside the gene matches. Written as DNA, the CDR3 is TGTGCCATCAGTGACGGACAGGGCCAGCAGCCCCAGCATTTT. It yields the protein CAISDGQGQQPQHF.

In this sample, this clone turned up once. CDR3 amino acids: CASSIVVSNQPQHF. In DNA, the CDR3 is TGTGCCAGTAGTATCGTGGTTAGCAATCAGCCCCAGCATTTT. The chain employs TRBV19 and TRBJ1-5; D is unresolved. Germline CDR1 LNHDA, CDR2 SQIVND (reference sequence). V lost 3 bases and J lost 0, with 6 bases in between. The CDR3 is made up of 14 amino acids.

For this clone: Other DNA sequences in the sample encode the same CDR3. V gene TRBV5-5 combines with J gene TRBJ2-7; D might be TRBD1 or TRBD2, each matching 5 bases. In germline, CDR1 is SGHKS, CDR2 YYEKEE (reference sequence). The V end lost 5 bases, the J end lost 2 bases, and 11 bases lay between the germline ends. The CDR3 is 13 residues long. This CDR3 reads CASSRGRTYEQYF. The CDR3 nucleotides read TGTGCCAGCAGTCGGGGCCGGACCTACGAGCAGTACTTC.

This clone was seen a single time. The gene calls are TRBV15 and TRBJ2-4, with D possibly being TRBD1 (5 bases). The V end was cut by 3 bases, the J end by 2 bases, with 11 bases between. Germline assignment: CDR1 LNHNV and CDR2 YYDKDF (reference sequence). The CDR3 extends over 15 amino acids. CDR3 DNA sequence: TGTGCCACCAGCAGTCTACAGGTGTCCAAAAACATTCAGTACTTC. Translated, it gives CATSSLQVSKNIQYF.

The chain combines TRBV14 with TRBJ2-1; 10 positions agree with TRBD2. The length of the CDR3 is 15 residues. After removal of 4 bases from V and 6 bases from J, the junction contained 6 bases not matched to a gene. Germline V CDR1 and CDR2: SGHDN, FVKESK. The DNA for the CDR3 is TGTGCCAGCAGCCCCCCGGGACTAGCGCGCAATGAGCAGTTCTTC. It codes for CASSPPGLARNEQFF.